This T cell receptor beta chain was documented in a study of radiotherapy plus CTLA-4 blockade in lung cancer (dated by TCRdb to 2016 to 2018). Regarding the study in general: Objective responses occurred in 18% of enrolled patients, and 25% to 40% achieved disease control.

In this study, focal radiation therapy paired with CTLA-4 blockade (ipilimumab) was tested in patients who had chemo-refractory metastatic non-small-cell lung cancer. Trimming at the junction amounts to 3 bases on V and 8 bases on J, and the germline ends lie 11 bases apart. From the germline V gene (reference sequence), CDR1 is MNHEY and CDR2 is SMNVEV. The CDR3, from cysteine to phenylalanine, totals 13 residues. The DNA shown is the 39-base CDR3, in frame from base 1. The library came from the immunoSEQ multiplex PCR assay. Imported from immuneACCESS, the table was reduced by TCRdb to in-frame sequences with V and J called. These copies leave out some clones; in studies compared against another copy, an unresolved V gene accounts for under half, and the cause of the remainder is not known. The sample has about 85,000 clones on record, around 86% of them singletons. The top ten hold 2% to 2.5% of the sample.

The sample holds one count of this clone. There is no known antigen for this receptor. The sample holds no much larger clone one base away, and base qualities are not on file. The paper as a whole reports these results and caveats: After treatment with radiotherapy and ipilimumab, TCR clones that came from tumors expanded in the peripheral blood. Increased serum interferon-beta after radiation, together with early dynamic changes in blood T cell clones, were reported to be the strongest predictors of response.

The receptor chain draws on TRBV27 and TRBJ2-1, with a tentative D gene TRBD2 over 6 matching bases. The sequencing here drew on peripheral blood, taken from a patient treated with radiotherapy plus ipilimumab. The TCR was taken from a human donor with non-small cell lung cancer who had a partial response to radiotherapy plus ipilimumab. CDR3 protein: CASSLWGGDEQFF. The bases read TGTGCCAGCAGTTTGTGGGGAGGCGATGAGCAGTTCTTC.